This TCR beta chain was captured by sequencing in a study of T cell responses to AZD1222 COVID-19 vaccine. About the study: Pooled samples include second doses given at about 4 or 12 weeks.

The V end lost 0 bases, the J end lost 3 bases, and 11 bases lay between the germline ends. The CDR3 contains 15 residues. Germline V CDR1 and CDR2: MNHEY, SVGAGI. Assay used: immunoSEQ multiplex PCR; TCRdb lists only in-frame clones, some missing. The sample records about 66,000 clones, more than 85% being singletons. This receptor was identified in an adult in good health. The rearrangement joins TRBV6-5 to TRBJ1-1; D gene ambiguous. The sample was peripheral blood, taken on day 0 of AZD1222 vaccination. CDR3 in DNA: TGTGCCAGCAGTTACTCGACTCCGATATACACTGAAGCTTTCTTT. This sequence encodes CASSYSTPIYTEAFF.